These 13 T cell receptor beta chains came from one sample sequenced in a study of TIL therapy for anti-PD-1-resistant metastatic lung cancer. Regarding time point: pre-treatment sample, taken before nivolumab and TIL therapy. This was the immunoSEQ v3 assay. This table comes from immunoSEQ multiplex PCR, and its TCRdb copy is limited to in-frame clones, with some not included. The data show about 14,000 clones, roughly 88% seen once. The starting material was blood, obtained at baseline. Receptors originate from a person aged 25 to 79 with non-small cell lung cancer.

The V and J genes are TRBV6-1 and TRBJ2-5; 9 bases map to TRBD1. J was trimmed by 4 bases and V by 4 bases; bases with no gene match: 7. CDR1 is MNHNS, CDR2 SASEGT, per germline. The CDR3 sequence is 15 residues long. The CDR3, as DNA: TGTGCCAGCAGTGGAAGGGGACAGGGTCGAGAGACCCAGTACTTC. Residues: CASSGRGQGRETQYF.

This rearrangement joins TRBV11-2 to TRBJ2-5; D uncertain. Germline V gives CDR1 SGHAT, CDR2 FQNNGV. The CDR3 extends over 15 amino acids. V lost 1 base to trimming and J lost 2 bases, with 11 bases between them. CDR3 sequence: CASSLAPAKQETQYF. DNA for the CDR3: TGTGCCAGCAGCTTAGCTCCCGCCAAGCAAGAGACCCAGTACTTC.

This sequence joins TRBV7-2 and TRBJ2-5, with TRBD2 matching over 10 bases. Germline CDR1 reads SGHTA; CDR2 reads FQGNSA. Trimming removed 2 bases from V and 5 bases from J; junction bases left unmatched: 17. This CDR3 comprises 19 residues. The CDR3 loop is CASSLKLAGWEGTPETQYF. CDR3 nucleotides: TGTGCCAGCAGCTTAAAACTAGCGGGGTGGGAGGGGACTCCCGAGACCCAGTACTTC.

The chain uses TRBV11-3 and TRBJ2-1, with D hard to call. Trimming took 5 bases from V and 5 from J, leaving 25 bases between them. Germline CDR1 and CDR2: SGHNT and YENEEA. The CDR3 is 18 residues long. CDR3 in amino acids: CASSPRVDYTALDNEQFF. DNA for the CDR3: TGTGCCAGCAGCCCCCGAGTAGATTACACCGCTTTAGACAATGAGCAGTTCTTC. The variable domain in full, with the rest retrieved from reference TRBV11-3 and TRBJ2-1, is EAGVVQSPRYKIIEKKQPVAFWCNPISGHNTLYWYLQNLGQGPELLIRYENEEAVDDSQLPKDRFSAERLKGVDSTLKIQPAELGDSAVYLCASSPRVDYTALDNEQFFGPGTRLTVL.

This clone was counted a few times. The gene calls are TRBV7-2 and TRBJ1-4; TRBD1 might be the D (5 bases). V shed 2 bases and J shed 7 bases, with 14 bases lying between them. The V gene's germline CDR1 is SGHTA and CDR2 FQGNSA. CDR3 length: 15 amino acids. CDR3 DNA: TGTGCCAGCAGCTTAAGCCAGGGAGGCGGTGAAAAACTGTTTTTT. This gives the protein CASSLSQGGGEKLFF. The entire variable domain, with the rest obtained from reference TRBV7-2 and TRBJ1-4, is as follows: GAGVSQSPSNKVTEKGKDVELRCDPISGHTALYWYRQSLGQGLEFLIYFQGNSAPDKSGLPSDRFSAERTGGSVSTLTIQRTQQEDSAVYLCASSLSQGGGEKLFFGSGTQLSVL.

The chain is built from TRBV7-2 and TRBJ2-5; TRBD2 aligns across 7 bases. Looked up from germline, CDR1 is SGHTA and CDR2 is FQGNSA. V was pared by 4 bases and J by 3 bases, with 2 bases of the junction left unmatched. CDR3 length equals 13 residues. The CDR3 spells CASSWGGKETQYF. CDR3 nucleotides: TGTGCCAGCAGCTGGGGGGGAAAAGAGACCCAGTACTTC.

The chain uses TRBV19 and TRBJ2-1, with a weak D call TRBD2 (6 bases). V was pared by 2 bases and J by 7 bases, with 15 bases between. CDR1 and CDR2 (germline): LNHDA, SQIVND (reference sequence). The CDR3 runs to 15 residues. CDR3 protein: CASSIFRGAENEQFF. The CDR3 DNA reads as TGTGCCAGTAGTATATTTCGCGGGGCGGAAAATGAGCAGTTCTTC.

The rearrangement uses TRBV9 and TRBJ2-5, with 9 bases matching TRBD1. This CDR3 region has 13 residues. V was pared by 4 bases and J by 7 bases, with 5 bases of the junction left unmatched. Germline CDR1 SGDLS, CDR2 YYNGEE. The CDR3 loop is CASSYTGGRTQYF. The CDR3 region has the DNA TGTGCCAGCAGCTATACAGGGGGCCGGACCCAGTACTTC.

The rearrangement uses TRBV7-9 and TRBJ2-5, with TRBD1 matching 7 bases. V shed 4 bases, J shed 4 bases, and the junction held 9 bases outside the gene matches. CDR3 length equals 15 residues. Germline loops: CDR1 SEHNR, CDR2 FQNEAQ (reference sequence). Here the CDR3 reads CASSSLGGFRETQYF. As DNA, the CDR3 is TGTGCCAGCAGCTCCCTAGGGGGCTTTAGAGAGACCCAGTACTTC.

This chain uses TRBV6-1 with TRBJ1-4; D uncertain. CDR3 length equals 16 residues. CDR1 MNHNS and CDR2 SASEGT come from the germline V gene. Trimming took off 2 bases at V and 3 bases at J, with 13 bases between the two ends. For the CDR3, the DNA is TGTGCCAGCAGTGAATATAGAGGCCCCGCTAATGAAAAACTGTTTTTT. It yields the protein CASSEYRGPANEKLFF.

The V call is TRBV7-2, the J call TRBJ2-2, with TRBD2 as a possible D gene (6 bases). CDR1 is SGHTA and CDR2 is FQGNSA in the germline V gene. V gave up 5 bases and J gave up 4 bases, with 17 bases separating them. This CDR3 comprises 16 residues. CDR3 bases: TGTGCCAGCAGCGCGCAAGGCGGGGCCAGCACCGGGGAGCTGTTTTTT. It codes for CASSAQGGASTGELFF.

Here the CDR3 DNA reads TGCGCCAGCAGCTTCCCGGAGGGGACCTCGGGCTCCTACAATGAGCAGTTCTTC. Translated: CASSFPEGTSGSYNEQFF. J is TRBJ2-1 and V is TRBV5-1, with D perhaps TRBD2 (6 bases). The CDR3 is 18 amino acids. V shed 2 bases and J shed 0 bases, with 18 bases lying between them. Germline V CDR1 and CDR2: SGHRS, YFSETQ.

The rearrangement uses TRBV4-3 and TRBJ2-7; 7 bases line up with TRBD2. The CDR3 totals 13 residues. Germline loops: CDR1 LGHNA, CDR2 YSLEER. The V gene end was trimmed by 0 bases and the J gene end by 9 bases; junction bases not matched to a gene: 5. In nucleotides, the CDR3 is TGCGCCAGCAGCCAAGATCGCGAGCGGGGGCAGTACTTC. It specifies CASSQDRERGQYF.